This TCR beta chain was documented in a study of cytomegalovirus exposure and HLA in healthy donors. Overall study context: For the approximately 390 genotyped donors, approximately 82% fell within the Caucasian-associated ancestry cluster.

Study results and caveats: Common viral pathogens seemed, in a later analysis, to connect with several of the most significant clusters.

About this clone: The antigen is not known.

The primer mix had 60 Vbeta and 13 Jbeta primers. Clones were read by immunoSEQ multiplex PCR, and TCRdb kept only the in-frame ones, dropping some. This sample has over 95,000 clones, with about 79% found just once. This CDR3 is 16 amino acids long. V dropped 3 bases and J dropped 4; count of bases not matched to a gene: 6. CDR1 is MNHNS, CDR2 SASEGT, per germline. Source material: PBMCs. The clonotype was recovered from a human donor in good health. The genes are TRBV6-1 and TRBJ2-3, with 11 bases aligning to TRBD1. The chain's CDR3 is CASSETPGQGADTQYF. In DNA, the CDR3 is TGTGCCAGCAGTGAGACACCGGGACAGGGGGCAGATACGCAGTATTTT.